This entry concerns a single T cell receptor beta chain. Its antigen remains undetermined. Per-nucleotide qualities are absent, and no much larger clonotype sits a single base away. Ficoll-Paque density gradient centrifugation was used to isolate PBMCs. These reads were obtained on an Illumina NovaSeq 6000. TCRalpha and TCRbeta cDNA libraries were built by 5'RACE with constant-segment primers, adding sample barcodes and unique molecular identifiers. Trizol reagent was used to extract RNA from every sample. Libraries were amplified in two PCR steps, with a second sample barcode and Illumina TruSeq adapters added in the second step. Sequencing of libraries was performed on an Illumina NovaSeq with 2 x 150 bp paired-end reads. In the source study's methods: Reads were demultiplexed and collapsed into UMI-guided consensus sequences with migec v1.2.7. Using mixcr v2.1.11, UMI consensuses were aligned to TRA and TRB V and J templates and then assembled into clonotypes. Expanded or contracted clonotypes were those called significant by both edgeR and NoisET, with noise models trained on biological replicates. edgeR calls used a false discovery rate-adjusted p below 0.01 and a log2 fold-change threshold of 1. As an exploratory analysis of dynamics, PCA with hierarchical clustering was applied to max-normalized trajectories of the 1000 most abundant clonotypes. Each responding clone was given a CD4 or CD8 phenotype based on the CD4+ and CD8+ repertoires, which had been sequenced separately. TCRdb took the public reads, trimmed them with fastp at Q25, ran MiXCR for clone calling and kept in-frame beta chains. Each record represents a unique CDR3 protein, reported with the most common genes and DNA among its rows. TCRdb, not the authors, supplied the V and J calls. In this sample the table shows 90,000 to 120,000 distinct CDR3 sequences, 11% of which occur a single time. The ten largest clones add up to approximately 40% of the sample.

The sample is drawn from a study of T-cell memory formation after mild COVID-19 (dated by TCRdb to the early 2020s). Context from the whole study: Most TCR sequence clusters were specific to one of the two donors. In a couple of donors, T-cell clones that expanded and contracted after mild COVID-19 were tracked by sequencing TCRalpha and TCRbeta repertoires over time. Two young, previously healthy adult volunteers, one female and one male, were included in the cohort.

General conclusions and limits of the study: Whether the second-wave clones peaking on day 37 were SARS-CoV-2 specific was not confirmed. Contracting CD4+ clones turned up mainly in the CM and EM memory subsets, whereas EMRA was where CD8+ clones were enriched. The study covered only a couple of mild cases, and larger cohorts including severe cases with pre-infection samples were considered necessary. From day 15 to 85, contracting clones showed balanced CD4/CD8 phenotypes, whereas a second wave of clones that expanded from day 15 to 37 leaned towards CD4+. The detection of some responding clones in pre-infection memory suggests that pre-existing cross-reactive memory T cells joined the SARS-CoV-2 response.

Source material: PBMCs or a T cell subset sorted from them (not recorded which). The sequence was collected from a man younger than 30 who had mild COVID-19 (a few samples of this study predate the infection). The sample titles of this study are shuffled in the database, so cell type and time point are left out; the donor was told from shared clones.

Here the CDR3 is given as CASSYSDRGQETQYF. The DNA sequence reads TGTGCCAGCAGTTACTCGGACAGGGGTCAAGAGACCCAGTACTTC. The chain links TRBV6-5 with TRBJ2-5, with 9 bases matching TRBD1. From a lookup of the germline V gene, CDR1 and CDR2 are MNHEY and SVGAGI. Clipping removes 0 bases from V and 2 bases from J, with 1 as the unmatched junction base count. From its cysteine to its phenylalanine, the CDR3 spans 15 amino acids. The retained sequence is limited to the CDR3, 45 bases, with the frame set at the first base.